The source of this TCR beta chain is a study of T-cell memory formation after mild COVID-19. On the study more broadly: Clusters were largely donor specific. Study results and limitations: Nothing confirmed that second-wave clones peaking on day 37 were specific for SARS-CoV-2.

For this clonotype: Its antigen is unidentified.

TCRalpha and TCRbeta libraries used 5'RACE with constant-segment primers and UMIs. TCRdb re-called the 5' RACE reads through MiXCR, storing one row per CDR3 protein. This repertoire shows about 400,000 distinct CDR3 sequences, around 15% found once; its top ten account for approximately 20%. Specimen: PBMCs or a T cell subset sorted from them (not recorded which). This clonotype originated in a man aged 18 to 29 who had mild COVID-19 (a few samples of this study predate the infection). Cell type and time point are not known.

This CDR3 reads CSALGFSYNEQFF. The CDR3 region has the DNA TGCAGTGCTCTCGGATTCTCCTACAATGAGCAGTTCTTC. The gene calls are TRBV20-1 and TRBJ2-1; no reliable D call. In germline, CDR1 is DFQATT, CDR2 SNEGSKA (reference sequence). The germline V and J ends were trimmed by 5 bases and 0 bases, with 8 bases remaining between them. CDR3 length: 13 amino acids.